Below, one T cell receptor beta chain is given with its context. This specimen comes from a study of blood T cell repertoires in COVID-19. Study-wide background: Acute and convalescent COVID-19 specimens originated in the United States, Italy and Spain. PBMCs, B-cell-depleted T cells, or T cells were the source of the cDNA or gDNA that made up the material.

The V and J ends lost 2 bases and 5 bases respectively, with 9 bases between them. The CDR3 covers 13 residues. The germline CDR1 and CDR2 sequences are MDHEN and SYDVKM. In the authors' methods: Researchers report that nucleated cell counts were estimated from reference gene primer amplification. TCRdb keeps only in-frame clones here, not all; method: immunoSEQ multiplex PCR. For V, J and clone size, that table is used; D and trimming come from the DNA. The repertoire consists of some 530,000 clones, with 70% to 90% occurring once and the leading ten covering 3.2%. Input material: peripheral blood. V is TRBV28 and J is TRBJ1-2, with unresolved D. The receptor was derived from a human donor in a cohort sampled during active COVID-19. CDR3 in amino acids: CASSLIRLYGYTF. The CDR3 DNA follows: TGTGCCAGCAGTTTAATCCGCCTATATGGCTACACCTTC.